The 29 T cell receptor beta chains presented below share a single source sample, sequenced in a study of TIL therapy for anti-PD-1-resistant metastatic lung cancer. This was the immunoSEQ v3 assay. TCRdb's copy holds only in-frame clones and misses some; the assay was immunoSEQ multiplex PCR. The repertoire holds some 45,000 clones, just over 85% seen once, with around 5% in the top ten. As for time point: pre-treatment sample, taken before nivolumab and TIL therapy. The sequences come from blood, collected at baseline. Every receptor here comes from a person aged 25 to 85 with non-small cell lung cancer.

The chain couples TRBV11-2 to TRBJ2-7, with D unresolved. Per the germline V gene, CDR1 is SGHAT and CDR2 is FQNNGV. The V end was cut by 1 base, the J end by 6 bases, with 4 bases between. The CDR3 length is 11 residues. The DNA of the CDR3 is TGTGCCAGCAGCTTAGGAGTCGAGCAGTACTTC. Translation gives CASSLGVEQYF.

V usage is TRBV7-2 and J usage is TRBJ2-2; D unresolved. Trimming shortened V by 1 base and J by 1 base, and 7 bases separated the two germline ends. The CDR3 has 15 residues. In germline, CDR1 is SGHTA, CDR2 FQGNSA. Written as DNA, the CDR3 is TGTGCCAGCAGCTTAGTCCGAGGGAACACCGGGGAGCTGTTTTTT. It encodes CASSLVRGNTGELFF.

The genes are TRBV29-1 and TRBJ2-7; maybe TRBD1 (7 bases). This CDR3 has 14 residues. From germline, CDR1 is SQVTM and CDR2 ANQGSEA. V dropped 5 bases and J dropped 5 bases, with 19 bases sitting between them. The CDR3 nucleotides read TGCAGCGTTACGGACTATTTACAGGGGAACGAGCAGTACTTC. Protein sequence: CSVTDYLQGNEQYF.

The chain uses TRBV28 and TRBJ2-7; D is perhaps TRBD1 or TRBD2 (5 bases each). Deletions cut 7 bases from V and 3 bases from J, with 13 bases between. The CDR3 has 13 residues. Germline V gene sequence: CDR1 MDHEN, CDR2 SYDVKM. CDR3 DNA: TGTGCCAGCAAGTCCGGGACCGGCTACGAGCAGTACTTC. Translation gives CASKSGTGYEQYF.

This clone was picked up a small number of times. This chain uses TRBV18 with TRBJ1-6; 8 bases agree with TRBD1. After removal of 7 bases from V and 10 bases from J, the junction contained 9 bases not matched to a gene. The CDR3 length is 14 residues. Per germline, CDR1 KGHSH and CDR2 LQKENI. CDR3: CASLGTGVQSPLHF. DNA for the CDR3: TGTGCCAGCTTAGGGACAGGAGTACAGTCACCCCTCCACTTT.

For the CDR3, the DNA is TGTGCCAGCAAAAGGGACTTCTGGAAGCAGTTCTTC. Translated: CASKRDFWKQFF. The chain recombines TRBV12-3 or TRBV12-4 with TRBJ2-1, with D possibly being TRBD2 (6 bases). Trimming removed 7 bases at V and 11 bases at J, with 15 bases between. There are 12 residues in the CDR3.

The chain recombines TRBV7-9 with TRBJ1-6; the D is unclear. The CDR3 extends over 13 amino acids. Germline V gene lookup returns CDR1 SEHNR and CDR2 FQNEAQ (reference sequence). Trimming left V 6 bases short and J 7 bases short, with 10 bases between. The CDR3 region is CASRQEANSPLHF. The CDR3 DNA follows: TGTGCCAGCAGGCAGGAAGCGAATTCACCCCTCCACTTT.

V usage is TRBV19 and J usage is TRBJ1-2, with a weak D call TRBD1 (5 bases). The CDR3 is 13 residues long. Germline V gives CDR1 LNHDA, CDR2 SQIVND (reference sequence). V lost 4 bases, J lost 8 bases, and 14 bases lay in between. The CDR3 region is CASSTPWDWGYTF. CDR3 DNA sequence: TGTGCCAGTAGTACTCCTTGGGACTGGGGCTACACCTTC.

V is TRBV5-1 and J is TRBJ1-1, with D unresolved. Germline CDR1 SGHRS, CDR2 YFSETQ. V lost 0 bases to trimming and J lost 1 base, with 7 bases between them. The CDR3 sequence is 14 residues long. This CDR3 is CASSLEVGNTEAFF. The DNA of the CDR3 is TGCGCCAGCAGCTTGGAGGTGGGGAACACTGAAGCTTTCTTT.

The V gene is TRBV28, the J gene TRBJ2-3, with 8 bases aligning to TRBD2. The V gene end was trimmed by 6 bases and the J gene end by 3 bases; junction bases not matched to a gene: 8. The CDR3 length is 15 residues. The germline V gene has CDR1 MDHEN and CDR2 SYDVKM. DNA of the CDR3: TGTGCCAGCAGCCTCCGGGGGGGGCATACAGATACGCAGTATTTT. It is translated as CASSLRGGHTDTQYF.

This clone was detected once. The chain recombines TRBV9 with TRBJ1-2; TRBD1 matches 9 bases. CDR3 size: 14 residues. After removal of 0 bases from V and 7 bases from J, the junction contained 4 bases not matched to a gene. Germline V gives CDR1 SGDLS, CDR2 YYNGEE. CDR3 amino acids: CASSVVDRGTGYTF. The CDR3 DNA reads TGTGCCAGCAGCGTAGTGGACAGGGGTACTGGCTACACCTTC.

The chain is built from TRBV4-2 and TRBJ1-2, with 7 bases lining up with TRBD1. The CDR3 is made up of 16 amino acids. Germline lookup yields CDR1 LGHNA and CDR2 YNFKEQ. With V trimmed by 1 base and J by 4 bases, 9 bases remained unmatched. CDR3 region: CASSQVPGEGAYGYTF. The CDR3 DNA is TGTGCCAGCAGCCAAGTCCCAGGGGAGGGGGCCTATGGCTACACCTTC.

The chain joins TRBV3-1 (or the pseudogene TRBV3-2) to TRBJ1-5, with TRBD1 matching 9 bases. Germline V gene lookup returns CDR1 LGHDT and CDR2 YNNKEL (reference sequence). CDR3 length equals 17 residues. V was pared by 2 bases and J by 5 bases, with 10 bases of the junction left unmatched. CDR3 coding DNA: TGTGCCAGCAGCCAATCGTTAAGGGACAGGGATTATCAGCCCCAGCATTTT. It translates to CASSQSLRDRDYQPQHF.

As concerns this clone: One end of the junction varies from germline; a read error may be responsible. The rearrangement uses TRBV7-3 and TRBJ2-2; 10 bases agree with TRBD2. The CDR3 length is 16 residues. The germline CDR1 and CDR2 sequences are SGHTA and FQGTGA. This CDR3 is CASSSTSGKNIGELFF. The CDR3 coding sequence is TGTGCCAGCAGCTCCACTAGCGGGAAGAACATCGGGGAGCTGTTTTTT.

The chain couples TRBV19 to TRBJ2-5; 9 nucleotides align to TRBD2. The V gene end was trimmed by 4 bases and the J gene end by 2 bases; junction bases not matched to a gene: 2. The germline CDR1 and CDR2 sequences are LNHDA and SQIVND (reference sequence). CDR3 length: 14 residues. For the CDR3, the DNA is TGTGCCAGTAGTAGCGGGAGGGAACAAGAGACCCAGTACTTC. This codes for CASSSGREQETQYF.

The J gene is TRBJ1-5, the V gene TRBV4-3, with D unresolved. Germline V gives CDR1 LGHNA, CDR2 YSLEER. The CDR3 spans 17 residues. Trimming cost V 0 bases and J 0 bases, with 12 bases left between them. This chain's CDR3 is CASSQDRHPSSNQPQHF. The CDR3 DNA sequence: TGCGCCAGCAGCCAAGATAGACACCCAAGTAGCAATCAGCCCCAGCATTTT.

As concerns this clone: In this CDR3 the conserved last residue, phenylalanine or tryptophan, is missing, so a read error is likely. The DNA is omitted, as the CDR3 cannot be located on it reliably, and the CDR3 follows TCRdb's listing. CDR3 region: CASSLGSTSGYIVL. The V gene is TRBV7-9, the J gene TRBJ2-7; no check of the table's D call, TRBD2, against the DNA was made. The CDR3 is 14 residues long, ends included. Germline assignment: CDR1 SEHNR and CDR2 FQNEAQ (reference sequence).

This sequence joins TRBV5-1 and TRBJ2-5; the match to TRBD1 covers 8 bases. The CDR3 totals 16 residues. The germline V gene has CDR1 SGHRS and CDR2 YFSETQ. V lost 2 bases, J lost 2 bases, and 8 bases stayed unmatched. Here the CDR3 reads CASSFGQGAPQETQYF. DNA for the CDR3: TGCGCCAGCAGCTTCGGCCAGGGGGCGCCGCAAGAGACCCAGTACTTC.

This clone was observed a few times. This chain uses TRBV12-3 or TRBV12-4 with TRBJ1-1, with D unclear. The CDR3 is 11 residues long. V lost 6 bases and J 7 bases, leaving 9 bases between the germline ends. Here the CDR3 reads CASSLDREAFF. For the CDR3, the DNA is TGTGCCAGCAGCTTGGACCGTGAAGCTTTCTTT.

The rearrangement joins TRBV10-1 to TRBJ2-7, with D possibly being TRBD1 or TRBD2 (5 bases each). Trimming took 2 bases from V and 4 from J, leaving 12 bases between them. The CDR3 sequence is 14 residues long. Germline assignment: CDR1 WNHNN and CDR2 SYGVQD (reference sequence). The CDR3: CASSEGGESYEQYF. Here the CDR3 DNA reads TGCGCCAGCAGTGAGGGGGGAGAGTCTTACGAGCAGTACTTC.

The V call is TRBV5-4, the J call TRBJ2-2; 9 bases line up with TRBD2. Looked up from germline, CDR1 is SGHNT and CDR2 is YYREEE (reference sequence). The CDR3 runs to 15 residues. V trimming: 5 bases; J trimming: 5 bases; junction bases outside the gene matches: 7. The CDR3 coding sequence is TGTGCCAGCAGAGCGGCGGGGGGGCGTACCGGGGAGCTGTTTTTT. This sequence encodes CASRAAGGRTGELFF.

CDR3 DNA: TGCGCCAGCAGCCAAGGGTTGGGAGGGGATGGCTACACCTTC. This translates into CASSQGLGGDGYTF. This chain links TRBV4-3 with TRBJ1-2; D is possibly TRBD1 (5 bases). Per the germline V gene, CDR1 is LGHNA and CDR2 is YSLEER. The CDR3 extends over 14 amino acids. V was trimmed by 1 base and J by 6 bases, leaving 12 bases between them.

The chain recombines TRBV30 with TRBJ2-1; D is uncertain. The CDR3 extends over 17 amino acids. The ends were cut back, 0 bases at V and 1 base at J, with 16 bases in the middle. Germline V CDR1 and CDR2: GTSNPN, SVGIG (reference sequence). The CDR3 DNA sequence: TGTGCCTGGAGTGTAGGGATTTTTGGGGATTCCTACAATGAGCAGTTCTTC. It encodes CAWSVGIFGDSYNEQFF.

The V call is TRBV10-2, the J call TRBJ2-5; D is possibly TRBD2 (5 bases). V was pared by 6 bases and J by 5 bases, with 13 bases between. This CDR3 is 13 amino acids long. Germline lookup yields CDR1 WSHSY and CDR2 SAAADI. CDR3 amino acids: CASSRGPRETQYF. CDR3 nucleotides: TGCGCCAGCAGCCGAGGGCCTCGGGAGACCCAGTACTTC.

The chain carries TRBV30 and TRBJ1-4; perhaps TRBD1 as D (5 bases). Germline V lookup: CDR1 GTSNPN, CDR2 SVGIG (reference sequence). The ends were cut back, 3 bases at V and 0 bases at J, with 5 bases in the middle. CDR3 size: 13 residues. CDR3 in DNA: TGTGCCTGGAGACAGGCAACTAATGAAAAACTGTTTTTT. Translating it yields CAWRQATNEKLFF.

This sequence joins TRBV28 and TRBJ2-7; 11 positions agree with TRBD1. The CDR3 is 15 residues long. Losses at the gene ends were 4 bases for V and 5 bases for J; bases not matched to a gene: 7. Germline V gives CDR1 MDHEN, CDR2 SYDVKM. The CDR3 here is CASSSTGTGGHEQYF. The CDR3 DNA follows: TGTGCCAGCAGTTCGACCGGGACAGGGGGACACGAGCAGTACTTC.

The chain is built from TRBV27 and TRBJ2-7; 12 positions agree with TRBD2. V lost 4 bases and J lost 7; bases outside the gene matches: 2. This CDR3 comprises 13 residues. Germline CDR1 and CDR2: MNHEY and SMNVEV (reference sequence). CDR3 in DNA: TGTGCCAGCAGTTCGACTAGCGGGAGTGAGCAGTACTTC. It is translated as CASSSTSGSEQYF.

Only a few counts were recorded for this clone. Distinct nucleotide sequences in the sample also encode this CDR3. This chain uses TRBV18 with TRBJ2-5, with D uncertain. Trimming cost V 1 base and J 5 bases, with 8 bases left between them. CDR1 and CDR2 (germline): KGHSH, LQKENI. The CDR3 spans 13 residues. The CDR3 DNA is TGTGCCAGCTCACCACAAAGGGCTGAGACCCAGTACTTC. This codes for CASSPQRAETQYF.

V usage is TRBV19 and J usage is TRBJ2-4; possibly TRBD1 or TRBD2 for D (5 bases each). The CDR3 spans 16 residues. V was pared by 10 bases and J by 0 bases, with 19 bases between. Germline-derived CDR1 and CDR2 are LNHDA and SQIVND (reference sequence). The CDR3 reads CATEDGAALAKNIQYF. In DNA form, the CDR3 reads TGTGCCACCGAAGACGGGGCGGCCTTAGCCAAAAACATTCAGTACTTC.